One sample yielded the 19 T cell receptor beta chains listed below, sequenced in a study of control samples from healthy donors and cancer patients. Produced via immunoSEQ multiplex PCR; TCRdb's table is partial and in-frame only. The sample holds more than 70,000 clones, around nine tenths seen once. Specimen: PBMCs. These receptor sequences come from a man aged 60-69 years with lung cancer.

The chain employs TRBV7-3 and TRBJ1-5; tentative D call: TRBD1 (6 bases). The germline V gene has CDR1 SGHTA and CDR2 FQGTGA. The CDR3 sequence is 15 residues long. V was cut by 5 bases and J by 5 bases, with 16 bases left in between. The CDR3 nucleotides are TGTGCCAGCAGCGCCCCCGGCAGGGGCGATCAGCCCCAGCATTTT. Translated: CASSAPGRGDQPQHF.

The rearrangement uses TRBV9 and TRBJ2-7; 10 nucleotides match TRBD1. The length of the CDR3 is 17 residues. Unmatched junction bases numbered 11, after V lost 2 bases and J lost 3 bases. Germline V gives CDR1 SGDLS, CDR2 YYNGEE. The chain's CDR3 is CASSVRGGTGDLYEQYV. The CDR3 DNA sequence: TGTGCCAGCAGCGTGAGGGGCGGGACAGGGGACCTCTACGAGCAGTACGTC.

This clone came up once. The chain has TRBV4-1 and TRBJ2-5; no reliable D call. The CDR3 loop spans 15 amino acids. The germline V and J ends were trimmed by 0 bases and 10 bases, with 18 bases remaining between them. Per the germline V gene, CDR1 is MGHRA and CDR2 is YSYEKL. The CDR3 reads CASSQDLTPSRFQYF. CDR3 bases: TGCGCCAGCAGCCAAGACCTAACGCCTAGTAGGTTCCAGTACTTC.

V usage is TRBV27 and J usage is TRBJ1-4; 9 bases align to TRBD1. This CDR3 region has 16 residues. With 6 bases clipped from V and 4 bases from J, the junction kept 9 bases outside the gene matches. Germline V CDR1 and CDR2: MNHEY, SMNVEV (reference sequence). CDR3 sequence: CASSLITGGGNEKLFF. The CDR3 DNA reads TGTGCCAGCAGCCTGATTACAGGGGGCGGTAATGAAAAACTGTTTTTT. Complete variable domain (other parts from reference TRBV27 and TRBJ1-4): EAQVTQNPRYLITVTGKKLTVTCSQNMNHEYMSWYRQDPGLGLRQIYYSMNVEVTDKGDVPEGYKVSRKEKRNFPLILESPSPNQTSLYFCASSLITGGGNEKLFFGSGTQLSVL.

This clone was seen more than once but under ten times. This rearrangement joins TRBV24-1 to TRBJ2-2; unclear D gene. V was trimmed by 9 bases and J by 6 bases, leaving 10 bases between them. This CDR3 comprises 12 residues. Per the germline V gene, CDR1 is KGHDR and CDR2 is SFDVKD. The CDR3 DNA follows: TGTGCCACCGCCAAAAAAGCCGGGGAGCTGTTTTTT. Its translation: CATAKKAGELFF.

This clone was detected once. The chain links TRBV13 to TRBJ1-1; maybe TRBD1 (6 bases). With 5 bases removed from V and 8 bases from J, the gap between germline ends came to 21 bases. CDR1 and CDR2 (germline): PRHDT, FYEKMQ (reference sequence). There are 15 residues in the CDR3. The CDR3 reads CASSQTGTLNKEAFF. The CDR3 bases are TGTGCCAGCAGCCAGACAGGTACCCTTAACAAAGAAGCTTTCTTT.

Written as DNA, the CDR3 is TGTGCCGCCCACGACTCTGGAAACACCATATATTTT. This encodes CAAHDSGNTIYF. The chain is built from TRBV2 and TRBJ1-3; D not certain. CDR3 length: 12 amino acids. CDR1 SNHLY and CDR2 FYNNEI come from the germline V gene. The V gene lost 11 bases and the J gene lost 0 bases, with 8 bases spanning the gap.

CDR3 sequence (DNA): TGTGCCAGCTCACCAGGACAGGGGGCGTCCGGGGAGCTGTTTTTT. The encoded protein is CASSPGQGASGELFF. The chain couples TRBV18 to TRBJ2-2; 11 bases agree with TRBD1. CDR1 is KGHSH, CDR2 LQKENI, per germline. This CDR3 has 15 amino acids. The trim removed 2 bases at V and 6 bases at J, leaving 2 bases unmatched. Using reference TRBV18 and TRBJ2-2 for the parts outside the CDR3, the full variable domain is NAGVMQNPRHLVRRRGQEARLRCSPMKGHSHVYWYRQLPEEGLKFMVYLQKENIIDESGMPKERFSAEFPKEGPSILRIQQVVRGDSAAYFCASSPGQGASGELFFGEGSRLTVL.

This clone was counted a single time. This chain uses TRBV7-9 with TRBJ1-5; D is ambiguous. CDR1 SEHNR and CDR2 FQNEAQ come from the germline V gene (reference sequence). Trimming took off 3 bases at V and 6 bases at J, with 9 bases between the two ends. The CDR3 has 13 amino acids. CDR3 loop: CASSFTGSQPQHF. The CDR3 nucleotides are TGTGCCAGCAGCTTCACTGGGAGTCAGCCCCAGCATTTT.

The rearrangement links TRBV4-1 to TRBJ1-6; D perhaps matches TRBD1 (5 bases). The ends were cut back, 0 bases at V and 6 bases at J, with 9 bases in the middle. CDR1 is MGHRA and CDR2 is YSYEKL in the germline V gene. The CDR3 is made up of 15 amino acids. DNA of the CDR3: TGCGCCAGCAGCCAAGAGACAGATTTTAATTCACCCCTCCACTTT. Amino acids: CASSQETDFNSPLHF.

The sample holds one count of this clone. The V and J genes are TRBV5-1 and TRBJ1-4, with TRBD1 identical over 8 bases. Per germline, CDR1 SGHRS and CDR2 YFSETQ. The CDR3 sequence is 14 residues long. The V gene end was trimmed by 3 bases and the J gene end by 3 bases; junction bases not matched to a gene: 1. The CDR3 sequence: CASSWTGPNEKLFF. The CDR3 nucleotides read TGCGCCAGCAGCTGGACAGGGCCTAATGAAAAACTGTTTTTT.

The rearrangement uses TRBV15 and TRBJ1-3; no definite D call. Trimming pared 1 base from V and 6 bases from J, leaving 7 bases between. The germline V gene has CDR1 LNHNV and CDR2 YYDKDF (reference sequence). CDR3 length equals 13 residues. CDR3 in amino acids: CATSRVPSNTIYF. Here the CDR3 DNA reads TGTGCCACCAGCAGAGTGCCTTCAAACACCATATATTTT.

In its sample, this clone was seen a few times. The chain is built from TRBV7-2 and TRBJ1-2; possible D gene TRBD1, 5 bases. The CDR3 runs 13 residues. Germline V gives CDR1 SGHTA, CDR2 FQGNSA. V gave up 3 bases and J gave up 5 bases, with 10 bases separating them. In nucleotides, the CDR3 is TGTGCCAGCAGCTTTGGGACGGAGTATGGCTACACCTTC. It specifies CASSFGTEYGYTF.

This chain uses TRBV5-6 with TRBJ2-3, with 7 positions matching TRBD1. This CDR3 region has 14 residues. From germline, CDR1 is SGHDT and CDR2 YYEEEE. Trimming took 4 bases from V and 6 from J; bases not matched to a gene: 8. In nucleotides, the CDR3 is TGTGCCAGCAGCGTCGACAGGGTTACGGATACGCAGTATTTT. Translated, it gives CASSVDRVTDTQYF.

This chain links TRBV4-1 with TRBJ2-3; D is perhaps TRBD1 (6 bases). The CDR3 runs to 19 residues. V lost 0 bases and J 6 bases, leaving 25 bases between the germline ends. CDR1 is MGHRA, CDR2 YSYEKL, per germline. The DNA of the CDR3 is TGCGCCAGCAGCCAAGATAGGGGGTTCCCGGAAACGGGTTCCGATACGCAGTATTTT. It yields the protein CASSQDRGFPETGSDTQYF.

The chain has TRBV27 and TRBJ2-1; tentative D call: TRBD1 (5 bases). The CDR3 consists of 16 residues. With 0 bases removed from V and 0 bases from J, the gap between germline ends came to 9 bases. Germline lookup yields CDR1 MNHEY and CDR2 SMNVEV (reference sequence). The CDR3 reads CASSLSGRFSYNEQFF. CDR3 DNA sequence: TGTGCCAGCAGTTTATCGGGGCGGTTCTCCTACAATGAGCAGTTCTTC.

This clone was counted a single time. CDR3 in amino acids: CASSYGQTLIYGYTF. The CDR3 DNA reads TGTGCCAGCAGTTACGGGCAGACTCTAATCTATGGCTACACCTTC. V is TRBV6-2 or TRBV6-3 and J is TRBJ1-2; no clear D gene. Trimming removed 2 bases from V and 4 bases from J, with 14 bases in between. The CDR3 sequence is 15 residues long. CDR1 is MNHEY, CDR2 SVGEGT, per germline.

This chain joins TRBV18 and TRBJ1-5, with 10 bases matching TRBD1. The CDR3 runs 15 residues. Germline CDR1 is KGHSH and CDR2 is LQKENI. With 4 bases clipped from V and 7 bases from J, the junction kept 7 bases outside the gene matches. CDR3 loop: CASSLDRGPEQPQHF. The CDR3 DNA follows: TGTGCCAGCTCACTCGACAGGGGGCCGGAACAGCCCCAGCATTTT.

The chain carries TRBV5-1 and TRBJ2-7, with D possibly TRBD1 on 5 matching bases. Trimming stripped 0 bases from V and 5 bases from J, with 9 bases between. The CDR3 has 13 amino acids. Germline CDR1 is SGHRS and CDR2 is YFSETQ. The CDR3 region has the DNA TGCGCCAGCAGCTTGGAGGGGTACAACGAGCAGTACTTC. Its protein is CASSLEGYNEQYF. Full variable domain (missing parts from reference TRBV5-1 and TRBJ2-7): KAGVTQTPRYLIKTRGQQVTLSCSPISGHRSVSWYQQTPGQGLQFLFEYFSETQRNKGNFPGRFSGRQFSNSRSEMNVSTLELGDSALYLCASSLEGYNEQYFGPGTRLTVT.